The next 13 T cell receptor beta chains were all read from a single sample in a study of T-cell memory formation after mild COVID-19. TCRdb passed the 5' RACE reads through MiXCR, listing each CDR3 protein once. The sample records under 600,000 distinct CDR3 sequences, less than 25% being singletons. Source material: PBMCs or a T cell subset sorted from them (not recorded which). The origin of the receptors is an adult woman who had mild COVID-19 (a few samples of this study predate the infection). Cell type and time point are not known.

The V gene is TRBV18, the J gene TRBJ2-6; no definite D call. V was clipped by 5 bases and J by 1 base, with 6 bases between them. CDR3 length: 14 residues. CDR1 and CDR2 (germline): KGHSH, LQKENI. CDR3 amino acids: CASSARSGANVLTF. As DNA, the CDR3 is TGTGCCAGCTCAGCAAGGTCTGGGGCCAACGTCCTGACTTTC.

V usage is TRBV6-5 and J usage is TRBJ1-1; 7 bases are a match to TRBD1. V trimming: 6 bases; J trimming: 5 bases; junction bases outside the gene matches: 9. CDR1 is MNHEY, CDR2 SVGAGI, per germline. CDR3 size: 14 residues. This CDR3 is CASSPDRRGTEAFF. The CDR3 coding sequence is TGTGCCAGCAGCCCGGACAGGAGAGGGACTGAAGCTTTCTTT.

This clonotype came up a few times. The J gene is TRBJ1-6, the V gene TRBV3-1; D possibly corresponds to TRBD1 (5 bases). V was clipped by 2 bases and J by 9 bases, with 11 bases between them. The CDR3 sequence is 14 residues long. CDR1 and CDR2 from the germline V gene are LGHDT and YNNKEL (reference sequence). In nucleotides, the CDR3 is TGTGCCAGCAGCCAATTTAGGGGAGGTTCACCCCTCCACTTT. It specifies CASSQFRGGSPLHF.

The V and J genes are TRBV18 and TRBJ1-4; D gene uncertain. V was cut by 1 base and J by 0 bases, with 3 bases left in between. The CDR3 is 14 amino acids. Germline CDR1 reads KGHSH; CDR2 reads LQKENI. CDR3 loop: CASSPQATNEKLFF. The CDR3 DNA is TGTGCCAGCTCACCACAGGCAACTAATGAAAAACTGTTTTTT.

This clonotype was counted a few times. The CDR3 bases are TGTGCCAGCAGTGGACAGATACAAGAGACCCAGTACTTC. Translated: CASSGQIQETQYF. J is TRBJ2-5 and V is TRBV12-3 or TRBV12-4; D perhaps matches TRBD1 (6 bases). Deletions cut 5 bases from V and 2 bases from J, with 9 bases between. The CDR3 spans 13 residues.

The chain employs TRBV6-5 and TRBJ2-3; possibly TRBD2 for D (5 bases). CDR1 is MNHEY and CDR2 is SVGAGI in the germline V gene. Trimming took 5 bases from V and 6 from J, leaving 12 bases between them. The CDR3 is 13 residues long. The CDR3 bases are TGTGCCAGCAGTAGTCGGACGGGGGATACGCAGTATTTT. Protein sequence: CASSSRTGDTQYF.

This clonotype was seen only once. In DNA, the CDR3 is TGTGCCAGCAGTTTAGCGCGAAGCGGGATAGTGTCCAATGAGCAGTTCTTC. As protein: CASSLARSGIVSNEQFF. The V call is TRBV12-3 or TRBV12-4, the J call TRBJ2-1, with TRBD2 matching over 7 bases. With 0 bases clipped from V and 6 bases from J, the junction kept 11 bases outside the gene matches. The CDR3 consists of 17 residues.

The table lists this clonotype with a few counts. This chain uses TRBV19 with TRBJ2-7; D assignment may be TRBD1 or TRBD2 (5 bases each). The V and J ends lost 4 bases and 3 bases respectively, with 7 bases between them. The CDR3 has 12 amino acids. CDR1 LNHDA and CDR2 SQIVND come from the germline V gene (reference sequence). The CDR3 reads CASSNGGYEQYF. DNA of the CDR3: TGTGCCAGTAGTAATGGGGGCTACGAGCAGTACTTC.

This clonotype appeared many times. This chain joins TRBV5-1 and TRBJ2-3; 10 nucleotides line up with TRBD2. There are 16 residues in the CDR3. The V segment lost 0 bases and the J segment 4 bases; nucleotides outside the gene matches: 5. Germline V gene data show CDR1 as SGHRS and CDR2 as YFSETQ. CDR3 region: CASSLEPSGGPDTQYF. The CDR3 nucleotides are TGCGCCAGCAGCTTGGAGCCTAGCGGGGGACCAGATACGCAGTATTTT.

In the case of this clonotype: Mismatch with germline at one junction end may stem from a read error. V gene TRBV19 combines with J gene TRBJ2-7, with 8 bases identical to TRBD1. Germline V gene data show CDR1 as LNHDA and CDR2 as SQIVND (reference sequence). The CDR3 runs 15 residues. The CDR3: CASSIGGGTGYKQYF. In DNA form, the CDR3 reads TGTGCCAGTAGTATAGGAGGTGGGACAGGCTACAAGCAGTACTTC. Based on the CDR3 plus reference TRBV19 and TRBJ2-7, the full variable domain is DGGITQSPKYLFRKEGQNVTLSCEQNLNHDAMYWYRQDPGQGLRLIYYSQIVNDFQKGDIAEGYSVSREKKESFPLTVTSAQKNPTAFYLCASSIGGGTGYKQYFGPGTRLTVT.

The gene calls are TRBV18 and TRBJ2-7; a possible D gene is TRBD1 (6 bases). Germline CDR1 is KGHSH and CDR2 is LQKENI. Trimming pared 6 bases from V and 2 bases from J, leaving 20 bases between. The CDR3 totals 16 residues. The chain's CDR3 is CASSPDRTPGAYEQYF. DNA for the CDR3: TGTGCCAGCTCCCCAGACAGGACCCCTGGGGCCTACGAGCAGTACTTC. Filled out from reference TRBV18 and TRBJ2-7, the complete variable domain reads NAGVMQNPRHLVRRRGQEARLRCSPMKGHSHVYWYRQLPEEGLKFMVYLQKENIIDESGMPKERFSAEFPKEGPSILRIQQVVRGDSAAYFCASSPDRTPGAYEQYFGPGTRLTVT.

CDR3 sequence reads: CASSLDRVHYEQYF. The CDR3 coding sequence is TGTGCCAGCAGCTTAGACAGGGTTCACTACGAGCAGTACTTC. This chain joins TRBV7-9 and TRBJ2-7; D might be TRBD1 (6 bases). Trimming removed 1 base at V and 3 bases at J, with 10 bases between. Germline values: CDR1 SEHNR, CDR2 FQNEAQ (reference sequence). This CDR3 region has 14 residues.

The chain links TRBV20-1 to TRBJ2-1; D not resolved. Trimming stripped 3 bases from V and 3 bases from J, with 9 bases between. Germline V CDR1 and CDR2: DFQATT, SNEGSKA (reference sequence). CDR3 length: 13 amino acids. As DNA, the CDR3 is TGCAGTGCTAGTAGTTGGTACTACAATGAGCAGTTCTTC. The encoded protein is CSASSWYYNEQFF.